The 8 T cell receptor beta chains given below trace back to one sample, sequenced in a study of blood T cell repertoires in COVID-19. Profiling relied on immunoSEQ multiplex PCR, and the TCRdb table lists in-frame clones only, not all of them. Among 79,000 or so clones listed, about 85% were seen once. Sequenced: peripheral blood. The receptors were gathered from a man aged 55 to 70 with COVID-19, enrolled during active disease.

The rearrangement uses TRBV4-1 and TRBJ2-4; D may be TRBD2 (6 bases). The CDR3 spans 15 residues. V lost 4 bases and J lost 7, with 17 bases in between. Germline CDR1 reads MGHRA; CDR2 reads YSYEKL. For the CDR3, the DNA is TGCGCCAGCAGCCCAGCCGGGGGAGTTATTAACATTCAGTACTTC. Translating it yields CASSPAGGVINIQYF.

This chain joins TRBV5-6 and TRBJ2-7; D gene unclear. Per germline, CDR1 SGHDT and CDR2 YYEEEE. This CDR3 is built from 14 residues. V lost 2 bases and J 0 bases, leaving 9 bases between the germline ends. The CDR3 here is CASSFIRSSYEQYF. Written as DNA, the CDR3 is TGTGCCAGCAGCTTTATAAGGAGCTCCTACGAGCAGTACTTC.

V is TRBV6-5 and J is TRBJ2-1; 8 nucleotides align to TRBD2. This CDR3 spans 16 amino acids. J was trimmed by 6 bases and V by 0 bases; bases with no gene match: 7. CDR1 and CDR2 from the germline V gene are MNHEY and SVGAGI. CDR3: CASSYSRLASTNEQFF. For the CDR3, the DNA is TGTGCCAGCAGTTACTCCCGACTAGCGTCTACCAATGAGCAGTTCTTC.

The chain links TRBV28 to TRBJ1-4; 10 bases line up with TRBD1. The CDR3 covers 18 residues. The junction had 9 bases not matched to a gene; V was cut back by 1 base and J by 4 bases. Germline CDR1 and CDR2: MDHEN and SYDVKM. This CDR3 is CASSLLGQGSMINEKLFF. The CDR3 nucleotides are TGTGCCAGCAGTTTATTGGGACAGGGGTCTATGATTAATGAAAAACTGTTTTTT.

V gene TRBV9 combines with J gene TRBJ1-5, with no clear D. Trimming pared 0 bases from V and 6 bases from J, leaving 16 bases between. The CDR3 is made up of 16 amino acids. Germline V lookup: CDR1 SGDLS, CDR2 YYNGEE. The CDR3, as DNA: TGTGCCAGCAGCGTAGATGAAGGGAGTGAAGGTCAGCCCCAGCATTTT. Translated: CASSVDEGSEGQPQHF.

This clone was found once. The rearrangement uses TRBV7-9 and TRBJ1-2, with TRBD1 identical over 8 bases. In germline, CDR1 is SEHNR, CDR2 FQNEAQ (reference sequence). V was pared by 2 bases and J by 3 bases, with 14 bases of the junction left unmatched. CDR3 size: 18 residues. This CDR3 is CASSLLPGQEIVDYGYTF. DNA for the CDR3: TGTGCCAGCAGCTTACTGCCGGGACAGGAGATAGTGGACTATGGCTACACCTTC. The full variable domain, completed using reference TRBV7-9 and TRBJ1-2, is DTGVSQNPRHKITKRGQNVTFRCDPISEHNRLYWYRQTLGQGPEFLTYFQNEAQLEKSRLLSDRFSAERPKGSFSTLEIQRTEQGDSAMYLCASSLLPGQEIVDYGYTFGSGTRLTVV.

The chain is built from TRBV3-1 (or the pseudogene TRBV3-2) and TRBJ1-1; D unresolved. From germline, CDR1 is LGHDT and CDR2 YNNKEL (reference sequence). Trimming cost V 2 bases and J 5 bases, with 15 bases left between them. CDR3 length: 15 amino acids. The CDR3 loop is CASSQSVWAGTEAFF. DNA of the CDR3: TGTGCCAGCAGCCAATCGGTCTGGGCGGGGACTGAAGCTTTCTTT.

This rearrangement joins TRBV5-5 to TRBJ2-3; D perhaps matches TRBD1 (5 bases). The V end lost 0 bases, the J end lost 3 bases, and 14 bases lay between the germline ends. This CDR3 spans 16 amino acids. In germline, CDR1 is SGHKS, CDR2 YYEKEE (reference sequence). The DNA for the CDR3 is TGTGCCAGCAGCTTGGGAAGCAGGGTGGGAACAGATACGCAGTATTTT. Protein product: CASSLGSRVGTDTQYF. The variable domain in full, with the rest retrieved from reference TRBV5-5 and TRBJ2-3, is DAGVTQSPTHLIKTRGQQVTLRCSPISGHKSVSWYQQVLGQGPQFIFQYYEKEERGRGNFPDRFSARQFPNYSSELNVNALLLGDSALYLCASSLGSRVGTDTQYFGPGTRLTVL.